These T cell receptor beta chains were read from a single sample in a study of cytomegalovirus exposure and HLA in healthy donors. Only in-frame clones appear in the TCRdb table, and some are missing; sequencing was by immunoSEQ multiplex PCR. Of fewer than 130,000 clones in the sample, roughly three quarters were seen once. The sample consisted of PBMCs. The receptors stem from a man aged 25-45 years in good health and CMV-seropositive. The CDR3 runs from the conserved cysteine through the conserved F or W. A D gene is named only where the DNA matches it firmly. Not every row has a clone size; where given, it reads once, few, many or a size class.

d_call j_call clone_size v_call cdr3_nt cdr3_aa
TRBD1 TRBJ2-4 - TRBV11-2 TGTGCCAGCAGCCCATCGGGACAGCCAGTAAACATTCAGTACTTC CASSPSGQPVNIQYF
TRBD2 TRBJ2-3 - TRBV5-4 TGTGCCAGCAGCCCCGGGGGGCTAGCGGGGGGGCGGACAGATACGCAGTATTTT CASSPGGLAGGRTDTQYF
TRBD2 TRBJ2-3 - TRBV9 TGTGCCAGCAGCGTAGTGGTAGCGGGGAGCACAGATACGCAGTATTTT CASSVVVAGSTDTQYF
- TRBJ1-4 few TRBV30 TGTGCCTGGAGTATTCGCGTGAATGAAAAACTGTTTTTT CAWSIRVNEKLFF
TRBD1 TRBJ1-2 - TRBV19 TGTGCCAGTAGTCCGGGGACAGGAAGGGTTGGCTACACCTTC CASSPGTGRVGYTF
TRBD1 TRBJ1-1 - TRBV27 TGTGCCAGCAGTTCGACAGGGGTTAAGACTGAAGCTTTCTTT CASSSTGVKTEAFF
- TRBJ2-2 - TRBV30 TGTGCCTGGAAGGAGTTTTGGAACGCCGGGGAGCTGTTTTTT CAWKEFWNAGELFF
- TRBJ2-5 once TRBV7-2 TGTGCCAGCAGCCACCTATCCGGAGAGACCCAGTACTTC CASSHLSGETQYF
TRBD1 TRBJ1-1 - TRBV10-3 TGTGCCATCAGTGATTCGGTGACAGGGAGAGGGAGGACTGAAGCTTTCTTT CAISDSVTGRGRTEAFF
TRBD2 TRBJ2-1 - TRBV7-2 TGTGCCAGCAGACTAGGACTAGCGGAAGGTAATGAGCAGTTCTTC CASRLGLAEGNEQFF
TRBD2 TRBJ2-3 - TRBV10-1 TGCGCCAGCAGTCCGACTAGCGGGGACTCGTGGTCCACAGATACGCAGTATTTT CASSPTSGDSWSTDTQYF
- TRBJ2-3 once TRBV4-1 TGCGCCAGCAGCTGGGTACAGCCTAGCAGAGACACAGATACGCAGTATTTT CASSWVQPSRDTDTQYF
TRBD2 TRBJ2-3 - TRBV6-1 TGTGCCAGCATTCCTGCGGGGACTAGTTTAGGGACGCAGTATTTT CASIPAGTSLGTQYF
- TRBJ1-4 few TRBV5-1 TGCGCCAGCAGCTCTGGGGTCGGGGACTACCTATCAACTAATGAAAAACTGTTTTTT CASSSGVGDYLSTNEKLFF
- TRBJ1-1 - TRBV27 TGTGCCAGCAGTTTTTACATGTGGACTGAAGCTTTCTTT CASSFYMWTEAFF
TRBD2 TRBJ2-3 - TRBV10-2 TGCGCCAGCAGTGAGGGGGGGGTCAGCGGGGGGATCACAGATACGCAGTATTTT CASSEGGVSGGITDTQYF
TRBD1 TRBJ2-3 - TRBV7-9 TGTGCCAGCAGCTATGACAGGGGCCCCACAGATACGCAGTATTTT CASSYDRGPTDTQYF
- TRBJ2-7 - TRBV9 TGTGCCAGCAGCGGGAGCAATCCAGGGTTCGACGAGCAGTACTTC CASSGSNPGFDEQYF
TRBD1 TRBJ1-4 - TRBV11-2 TGTGCCAGCAGCTTACCCCGACAGGGGGTGGGTGAAAAACTGTTTTTT CASSLPRQGVGEKLFF
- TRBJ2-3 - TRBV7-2 TGTGCCAGCAGCTTGACTGGGGGGATAGATACGCAGTATTTT CASSLTGGIDTQYF
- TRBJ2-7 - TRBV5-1 TGCGCCAGCAGCTTGGAGCTAGGGGTCCACGAGCAGTACTTC CASSLELGVHEQYF
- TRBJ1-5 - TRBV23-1 TGCGCCAGCAGCCACCGGGACATTAGTAATAGCAATCAGCCCCAGCATTTT CASSHRDISNSNQPQHF
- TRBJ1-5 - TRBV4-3 TGCGCCAGCAGCCAAAGCAGGGCGGAGCCCCAGCATTTT CASSQSRAEPQHF
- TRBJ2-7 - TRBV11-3 TGTGCCAGCAGCTTAGATTCGGGCAGGGGCTACGAGCAGTACTTC CASSLDSGRGYEQYF
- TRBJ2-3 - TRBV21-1 TGTGCCAGCAGCAACGTAGGGGGTAAGATAACAGATACGCAGTATTTT CASSNVGGKITDTQYF
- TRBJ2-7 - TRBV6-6 TGTGCCAGCAGCAACGCGGCAATATACGAGCAGTACTTC CASSNAAIYEQYF
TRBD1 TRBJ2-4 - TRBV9 TGTGCCAGCAGCGTGGGACAGGGCATACAAAACATTCAGTACTTC CASSVGQGIQNIQYF
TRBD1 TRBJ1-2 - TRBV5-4 TGTGCCAGCAGCTCTGTGGGACAGGGGGCGAAGGGCTACACCTTC CASSSVGQGAKGYTF
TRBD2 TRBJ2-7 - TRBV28 TGTGCCAGCAGCCCTAACCCTAGCGGGGATTACGAGCAGTACTTC CASSPNPSGDYEQYF
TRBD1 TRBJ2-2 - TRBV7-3 TGTGCCAGCAGCACAACAGGGGACACCGGGGAGCTGTTTTTT CASSTTGDTGELFF
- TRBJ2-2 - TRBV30 TGTGCCTGGAGTGGAGGCGGGACCCTCCCGGGGGAGCTGTTTTTT CAWSGGGTLPGELFF
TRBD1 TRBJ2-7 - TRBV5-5 TGTGCCAGCAGCCCCGGGACAGGGGCTGTCGACGAGCAGTACTTC CASSPGTGAVDEQYF
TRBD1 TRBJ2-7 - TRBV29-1 TGCAGCGTTATGACCGGGACAGACTACGAGCAGTACTTC CSVMTGTDYEQYF
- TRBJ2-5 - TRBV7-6 TGTGCCAGCAGCTTAACACAAGAGACCCAGTACTTC CASSLTQETQYF
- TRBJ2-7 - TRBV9 TGTGCCAGCAGCGTGGACCAGGGCGACGCCTACGAGCAGTACTTC CASSVDQGDAYEQYF
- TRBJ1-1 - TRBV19 TGTGCCAGTAGTATATCTGGGTTGCGGGCTTTCTTT CASSISGLRAFF
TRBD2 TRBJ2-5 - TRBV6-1 TGTGCCAGCAGTGAAAATAGCGGGGGGTCGGAGACCCAGTACTTC CASSENSGGSETQYF
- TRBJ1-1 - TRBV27 TGTGCCAGCAGTTTATCCCGAGAACTGAACACTGAAGCTTTCTTT CASSLSRELNTEAFF
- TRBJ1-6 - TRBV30 TGTGCCTGGAGTGCAGCTGACAGAGATAATTCACCCCTCCACTTT CAWSAADRDNSPLHF
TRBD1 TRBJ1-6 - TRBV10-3 TGTGCCATCAGTTCCCGTGGGGGACAGGAGGAATCACCCCTCCACTTT CAISSRGGQEESPLHF
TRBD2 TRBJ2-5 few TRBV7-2 TGTGCCAGCAGCTCTCGCAGCGGGGCCCAGTACTTC CASSSRSGAQYF
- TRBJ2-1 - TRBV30 TGTGCCCGGACCGGGAAGGTGGACAATGAGCAGTTCTTC CARTGKVDNEQFF
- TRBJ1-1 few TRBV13 TGTGCCAGCAGCTTTAAGGGACAGAACACTGAAGCTTTCTTT CASSFKGQNTEAFF
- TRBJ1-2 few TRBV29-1 TGCAGCGTTCAGAACTATGGCTACACCTTC CSVQNYGYTF
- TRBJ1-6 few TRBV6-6 TGTGCCAGCAGTTACCAGGGTACAGGTTATAATTCACCCCTCCACTTT CASSYQGTGYNSPLHF
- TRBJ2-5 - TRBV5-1 TGCGCCAGCAGCCGGACAGGACTACAAGAGACCCAGTACTTC CASSRTGLQETQYF
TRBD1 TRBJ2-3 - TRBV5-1 TGCGCCAGCAGCGATCCGGGACAGGGAACAGATACGCAGTATTTT CASSDPGQGTDTQYF
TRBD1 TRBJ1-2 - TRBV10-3 TGTGCCATCAGTTCAGGGGGCTACGGCTACACCTTC CAISSGGYGYTF
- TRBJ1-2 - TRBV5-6 TGTGCCAGCAGCTTCGACCCCGGAGGGGGCTACACCTTC CASSFDPGGGYTF
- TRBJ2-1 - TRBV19 TGTGCCAGTAGTATAGAGGGGGGTTCGGAGCAGTTCTTC CASSIEGGSEQFF
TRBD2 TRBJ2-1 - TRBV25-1 TGTGCCAGCAGTGAATCGGTGACTAGCGGAAATGAGCAGTTCTTC CASSESVTSGNEQFF
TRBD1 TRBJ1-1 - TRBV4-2 TGTGCCAGCAGCCAAGATTACAGGGGCACTGAAGCTTTCTTT CASSQDYRGTEAFF
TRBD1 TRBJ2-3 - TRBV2 TGTGCCAGCACCTCGGCCGGGACAGGCACAAATACGCAGTATTTT CASTSAGTGTNTQYF
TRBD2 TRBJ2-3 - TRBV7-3 TGTGCCAGCAGCTTAGGGCCTAGCGGGGGGGCCGTCACAGATACGCAGTATTTT CASSLGPSGGAVTDTQYF